The rows below give T cell receptor beta chains drawn from one sample of a study of Ad26.COV2.S vaccination and SARS-CoV-2 variants. Using immunoSEQ multiplex PCR, the repertoire was profiled, and TCRdb retains in-frame clones only, with some absent. The table has roughly 500,000 clones, approximately 88% seen once. This specimen consisted of peripheral blood, obtained in a trial of Ad26.COV2.S vaccine versus placebo. These receptors originate from a person between 18 and 59 years old who received the Ad26.COV2.S COVID-19 vaccine or a placebo. The CDR3 runs from the conserved cysteine through the conserved F or W. Each record gives: J gene, V gene, CDR3 protein.

>TRBJ1-1|TRBV19
CASSIVPVKDTEAFF
>TRBJ1-4|TRBV5-1
CASSSGQGGEKLFF
>TRBJ2-3|TRBV6-5
CASSADLPSHTQYF
>TRBJ2-1|TRBV5-1
CASKSDASSYNEQFF
>TRBJ2-4|TRBV7-9
CASSLGGAPAKNIQYF
>TRBJ1-1|TRBV15
CATSRGRGRNTEAFF
>TRBJ2-4|TRBV11-2
CASSLEGSNIQYF
>TRBJ1-1|TRBV4-3
CASSQNSRGLNTEAFF
>TRBJ1-1|TRBV27
CASSPRRAGTEAFF
>TRBJ2-7|TRBV7-2
CASSFSTYEQYF
>TRBJ2-1|TRBV19
CASSILGGRADEQFF
>TRBJ2-7|TRBV30
CAWDQGDSYEQYF
>TRBJ2-6|TRBV7-2
CAITPEALTLPTGANVLTF
>TRBJ1-2|TRBV10-3
CAISTGYGYTF
>TRBJ2-1|TRBV3-1/TRBV3-2
CASSQDGGASYNEQFF
>TRBJ1-1|TRBV27
CASRNTRGTEAFF
>TRBJ2-7|TRBV4-1
CASSQDSGTWGSGEQYF
>TRBJ1-5|TRBV19
CASATGAGTQPQHF
>TRBJ2-1|TRBV11-2
CASSLTPNGYNEQFF
>TRBJ1-1|TRBV28
CASRPPKGSGTEAFF
>TRBJ1-3|TRBV7-8
CASSLRQGEITSSGNTIYF
>TRBJ1-1|TRBV6-5
CASSPGSEAFF
>TRBJ2-1|TRBV11-2
CASSSLAGMGEQFF
>TRBJ2-7|TRBV5-6
CASSLAKAPRYEQYF
>TRBJ2-3|TRBV7-2
CASSLVVRGPTDTQYF
>TRBJ2-5|TRBV18
CASSPDSRAETQYF
>TRBJ1-1|TRBV3-1/TRBV3-2
CASSQDYPATEAFF
>TRBJ1-1|TRBV6-2/TRBV6-3
CASSYPVGGGNTEAFF
>TRBJ1-1|TRBV6-2/TRBV6-3
CASSSPGLSEAFF
>TRBJ1-2|TRBV28
CASESGQGGGYTF
>TRBJ2-2|TRBV6-6
CASRWDTGELFF
>TRBJ2-7|TRBV28
CASSLGGHEQYF
>TRBJ1-1|TRBV7-8
CASSLGPGNTEAFF
>TRBJ2-7|TRBV12-3/TRBV12-4
CASSLYPRQYF
>TRBJ2-7|TRBV7-2
CASSRTPTGYDEQYF
>TRBJ2-2|TRBV6-2/TRBV6-3
CASSSSGSVGTGELFF
>TRBJ1-6|TRBV25-1
CASSEASGVLNSPLHF
>TRBJ2-7|TRBV6-6
CASVQGTGAYEQYF
>TRBJ1-2|TRBV12-3/TRBV12-4
CASSFVAAYGYTF
>TRBJ2-7|TRBV19
CASSIAGTTAFEQYF
>TRBJ1-2|TRBV25-1
CASSWGRDYGYTF
>TRBJ2-7|TRBV30
CAWSQGSGPYEQYF
>TRBJ2-1|TRBV6-2/TRBV6-3
CASSYTQPGSYNEQFF
>TRBJ1-4|TRBV28
CASRGLSGNLGKLFF
>TRBJ2-7|TRBV11-2
CASSLNLWPGANEQYF
>TRBJ1-2|TRBV28
CASRDRAYGYTF